This T cell receptor (beta chain) originates from a study of blood T cell repertoires in COVID-19 (dated by TCRdb to about 2020). Regarding the complete study: Samples from collaborators originated in the United States, Italy and Spain and spanned both the acute and convalescent phases of COVID-19. The repertoires were released in a freely available public database meant as a resource for research on the immune response to SARS-CoV-2. Where available, HLA class I and class II types were obtained from metadata supplied by the sample provider rather than from assay-based typing. Samples were obtained from the ongoing ImmuneRACE study (first 160 participants) and from 950 to 1,500 subjects provided by 6 global collaborators. The dataset comprised deeply sampled blood TCRbeta repertoires from subjects exposed to, actively infected with, or recovered from COVID-19. A de-identified subject ID, COVID-19 status, age in years and sex were almost always included in the sample metadata. The material from the prospective study consisted of cDNA or gDNA derived from T cells, B-cell-depleted T cells, or PBMCs. What the study reported, not specific to this receptor: How much clinical and demographic metadata was included differed by source and by participant, and the metadata was provided uncurated.

Deletion took 3 bases off V and 1 base off J, with a span of 12 bases between the germline ends. The CDR3 goes from the cysteine to the phenylalanine over 16 residues. The retained sequence is limited to the CDR3, 48 bases, with the frame set at the first base. CDR1 is given as SEHNR and CDR2 as FQNEAQ, both from the germline V gene (reference sequence). On this clone itself: Its antigen target is currently unknown. Base qualities are not at hand, and no much larger clone is one base apart.

The immunoSEQ Assay, a bias-controlled multiplex PCR, was used to amplify TCRbeta CDR3 regions from genomic DNA. From the authors' description of their analysis: The number of nucleated cells in each sample was estimated by amplification of reference gene primers within the assay. To quantify the absolute abundance of each unique TCRbeta CDR3 rearrangement, sequence reads were collapsed and filtered. For each sample, productive Simpson clonality was calculated as the square root of Simpson's diversity index across productive rearrangements. Drawn from immuneACCESS, this table holds only the in-frame rearrangements with V and J called that TCRdb kept. Clones are partly lost; checked studies trace under half to an unresolved V gene and leave the rest unexplained. V, J and clone size are those of that table, while D and trimming were read from the DNA. Recorded for this sample are a few hundred thousand clones; 85% to 90% of them occurred a single time. The top ten clonotypes cover roughly 12% of the sample.

At one collaborating source in Seattle, patients were enrolled during active infection and were followed longitudinally through the course of disease. The collaborating institutions used their own protocols to collect whole blood in K2EDTA tubes. For TCRbeta analysis, collaborators shipped samples in one of three forms: frozen whole blood, isolated PBMCs, or DNA extracted from either of those sample types. Material for sequencing was peripheral blood. This sequence was found in a woman in her 30s with COVID-19, enrolled during active disease. The chain joins TRBV7-9 to TRBJ2-2; matching of 6 bases hints at TRBD1 as the D gene. The CDR3 protein: CASSFGGQLNTGELFF. The bases are TGTGCCAGCAGCTTCGGTGGACAGCTGAACACCGGGGAGCTGTTTTTT.